This T cell receptor (beta chain) comes out of a study of cytomegalovirus exposure and HLA in healthy donors. Looking at the study overall: Both the 100 to 150 validation repertoires and the approximately 700 first-cohort repertoires used the same platform, as reported by a later analysis. The study, taken as a whole, reports: Specific recognition of CMV antigens was confirmed in vitro for a few chains (all CMV-associated). Associated with cytomegalovirus, according to the listing, were around 170 TCR beta chains.

The CDR3 sequence is 17 residues long. Trimming at V came to 5 bases and at J to 2 bases, leaving 6 bases not matched to a gene. Per germline, CDR1 KGHSH and CDR2 LQKENI. Concerning this clone itself: Its antigen remains unknown.

The donors were part of the validation cohort, which consisted of over a hundred subjects and was separate from the first cohort of around 620 subjects. Repertoires were generated with immunoSEQ multiplex PCR, while TCRdb's copy carries only in-frame clones and drops some. The data contain fewer than 250,000 clones, roughly 83% of them singletons. The TCR was taken from a woman in her 30s in good health and CMV-seropositive. Sequences were obtained from PBMCs. The chain has TRBV18 and TRBJ2-6; the match to TRBD1 covers 10 bases. The CDR3 DNA sequence: TGTGCCAGCTCAAGGAGACAGGGGGCAACTGGGGCCAACGTCCTGACTTTC. Amino acid sequence: CASSRRQGATGANVLTF.